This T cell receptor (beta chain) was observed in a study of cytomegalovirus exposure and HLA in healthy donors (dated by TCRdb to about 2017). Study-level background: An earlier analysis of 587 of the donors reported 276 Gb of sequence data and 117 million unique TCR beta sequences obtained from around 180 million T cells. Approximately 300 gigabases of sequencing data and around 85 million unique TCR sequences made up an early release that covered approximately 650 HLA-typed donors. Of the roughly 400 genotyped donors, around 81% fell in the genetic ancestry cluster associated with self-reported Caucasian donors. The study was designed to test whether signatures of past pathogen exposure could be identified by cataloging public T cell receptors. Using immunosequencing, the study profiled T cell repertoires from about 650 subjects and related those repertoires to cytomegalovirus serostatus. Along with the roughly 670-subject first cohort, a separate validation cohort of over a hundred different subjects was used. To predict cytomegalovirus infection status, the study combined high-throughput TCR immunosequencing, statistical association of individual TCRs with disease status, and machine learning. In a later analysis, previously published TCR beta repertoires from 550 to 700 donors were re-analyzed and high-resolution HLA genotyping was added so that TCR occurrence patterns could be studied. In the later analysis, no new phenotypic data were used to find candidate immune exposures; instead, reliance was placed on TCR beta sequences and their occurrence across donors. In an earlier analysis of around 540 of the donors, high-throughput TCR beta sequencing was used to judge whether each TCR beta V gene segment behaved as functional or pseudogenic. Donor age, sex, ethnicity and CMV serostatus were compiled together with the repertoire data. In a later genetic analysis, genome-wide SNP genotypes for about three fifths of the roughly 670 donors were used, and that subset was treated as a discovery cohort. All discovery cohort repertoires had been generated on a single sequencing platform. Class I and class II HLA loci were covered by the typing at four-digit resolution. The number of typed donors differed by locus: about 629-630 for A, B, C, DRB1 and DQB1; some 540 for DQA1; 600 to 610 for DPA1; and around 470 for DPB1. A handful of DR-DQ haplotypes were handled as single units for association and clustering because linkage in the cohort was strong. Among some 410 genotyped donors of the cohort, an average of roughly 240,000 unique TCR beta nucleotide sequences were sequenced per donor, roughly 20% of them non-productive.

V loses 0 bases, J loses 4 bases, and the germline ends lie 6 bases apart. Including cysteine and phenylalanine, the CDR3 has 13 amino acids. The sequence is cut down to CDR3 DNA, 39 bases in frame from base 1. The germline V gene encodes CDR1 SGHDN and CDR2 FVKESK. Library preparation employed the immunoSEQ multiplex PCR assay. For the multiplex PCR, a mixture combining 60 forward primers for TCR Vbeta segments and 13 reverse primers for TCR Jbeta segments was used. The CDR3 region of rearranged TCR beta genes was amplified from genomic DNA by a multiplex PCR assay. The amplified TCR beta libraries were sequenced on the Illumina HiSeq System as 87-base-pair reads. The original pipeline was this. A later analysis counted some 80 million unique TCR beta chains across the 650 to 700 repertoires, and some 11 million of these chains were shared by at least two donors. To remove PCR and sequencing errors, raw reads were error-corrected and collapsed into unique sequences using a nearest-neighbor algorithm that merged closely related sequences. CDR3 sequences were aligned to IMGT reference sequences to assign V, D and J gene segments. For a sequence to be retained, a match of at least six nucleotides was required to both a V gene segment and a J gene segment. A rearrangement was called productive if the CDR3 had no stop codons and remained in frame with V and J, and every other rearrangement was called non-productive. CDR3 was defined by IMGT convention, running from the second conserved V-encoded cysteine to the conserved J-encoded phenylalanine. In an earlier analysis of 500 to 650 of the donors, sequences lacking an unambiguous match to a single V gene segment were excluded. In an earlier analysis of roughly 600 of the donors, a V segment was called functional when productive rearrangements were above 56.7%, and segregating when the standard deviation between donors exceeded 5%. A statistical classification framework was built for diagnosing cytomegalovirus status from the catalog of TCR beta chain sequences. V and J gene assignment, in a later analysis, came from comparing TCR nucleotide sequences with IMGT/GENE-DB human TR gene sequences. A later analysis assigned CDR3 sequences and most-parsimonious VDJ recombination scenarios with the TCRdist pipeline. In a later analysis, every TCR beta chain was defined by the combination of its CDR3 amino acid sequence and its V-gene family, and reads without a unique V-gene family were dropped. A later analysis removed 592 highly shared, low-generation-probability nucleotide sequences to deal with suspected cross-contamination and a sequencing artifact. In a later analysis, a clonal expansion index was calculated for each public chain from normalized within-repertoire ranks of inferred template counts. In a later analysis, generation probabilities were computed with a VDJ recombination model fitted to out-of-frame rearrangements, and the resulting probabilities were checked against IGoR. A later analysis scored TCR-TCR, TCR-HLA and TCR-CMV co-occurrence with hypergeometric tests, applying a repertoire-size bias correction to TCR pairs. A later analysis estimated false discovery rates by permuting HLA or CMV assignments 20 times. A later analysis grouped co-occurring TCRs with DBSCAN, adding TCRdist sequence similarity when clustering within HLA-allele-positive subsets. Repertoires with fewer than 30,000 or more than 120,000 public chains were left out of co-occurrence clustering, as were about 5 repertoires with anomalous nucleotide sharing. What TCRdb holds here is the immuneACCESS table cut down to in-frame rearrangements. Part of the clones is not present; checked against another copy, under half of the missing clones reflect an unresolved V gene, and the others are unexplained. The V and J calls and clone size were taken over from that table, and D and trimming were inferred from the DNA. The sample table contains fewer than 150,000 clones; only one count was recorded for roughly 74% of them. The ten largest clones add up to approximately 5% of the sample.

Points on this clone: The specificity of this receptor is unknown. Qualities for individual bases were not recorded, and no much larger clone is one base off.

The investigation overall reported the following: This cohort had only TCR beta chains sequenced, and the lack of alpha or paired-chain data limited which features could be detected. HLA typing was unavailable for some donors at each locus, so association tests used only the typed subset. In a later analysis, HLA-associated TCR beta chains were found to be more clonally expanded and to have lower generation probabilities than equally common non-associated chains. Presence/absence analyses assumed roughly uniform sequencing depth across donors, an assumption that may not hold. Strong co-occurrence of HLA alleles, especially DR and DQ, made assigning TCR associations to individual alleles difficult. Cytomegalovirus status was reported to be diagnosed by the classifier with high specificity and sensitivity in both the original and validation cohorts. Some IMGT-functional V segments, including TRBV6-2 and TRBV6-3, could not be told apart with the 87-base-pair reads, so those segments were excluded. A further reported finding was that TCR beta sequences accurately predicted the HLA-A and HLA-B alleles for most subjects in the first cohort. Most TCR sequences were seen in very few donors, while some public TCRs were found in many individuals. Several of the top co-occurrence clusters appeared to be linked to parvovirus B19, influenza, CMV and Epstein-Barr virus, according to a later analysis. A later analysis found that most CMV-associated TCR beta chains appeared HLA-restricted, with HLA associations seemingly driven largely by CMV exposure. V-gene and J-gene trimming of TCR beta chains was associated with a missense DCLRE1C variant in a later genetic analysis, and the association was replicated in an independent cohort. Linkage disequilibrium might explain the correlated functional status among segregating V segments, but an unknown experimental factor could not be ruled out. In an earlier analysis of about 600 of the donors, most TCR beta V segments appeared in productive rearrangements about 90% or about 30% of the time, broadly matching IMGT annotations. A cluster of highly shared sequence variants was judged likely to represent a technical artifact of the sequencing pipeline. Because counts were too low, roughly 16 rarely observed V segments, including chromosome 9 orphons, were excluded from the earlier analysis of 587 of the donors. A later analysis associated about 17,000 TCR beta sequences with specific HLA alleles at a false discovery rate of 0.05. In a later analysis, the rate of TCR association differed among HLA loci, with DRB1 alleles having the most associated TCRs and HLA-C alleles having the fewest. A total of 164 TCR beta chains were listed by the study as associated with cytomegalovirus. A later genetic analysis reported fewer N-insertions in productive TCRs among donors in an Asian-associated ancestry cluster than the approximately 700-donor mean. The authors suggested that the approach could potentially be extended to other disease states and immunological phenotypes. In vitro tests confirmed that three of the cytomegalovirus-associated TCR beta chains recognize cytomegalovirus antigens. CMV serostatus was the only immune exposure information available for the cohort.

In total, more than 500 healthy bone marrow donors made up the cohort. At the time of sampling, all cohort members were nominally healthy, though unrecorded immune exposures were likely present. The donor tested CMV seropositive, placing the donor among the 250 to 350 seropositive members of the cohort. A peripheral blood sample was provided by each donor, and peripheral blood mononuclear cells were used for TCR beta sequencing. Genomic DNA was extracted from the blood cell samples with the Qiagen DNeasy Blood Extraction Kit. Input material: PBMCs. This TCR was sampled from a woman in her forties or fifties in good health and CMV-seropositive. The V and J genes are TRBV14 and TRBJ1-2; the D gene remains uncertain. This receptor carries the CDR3 CASSQDPGYGYTF. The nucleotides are TGTGCCAGCAGCCAAGACCCCGGCTATGGCTACACCTTC.